This TCR beta chain was recovered during a study of blood T cell repertoires in COVID-19. Cohorts were based on clinical histories the participants reported. A COVID-19 case was met by exposed participants within 2 weeks before study entry. Data came from immunoSEQ multiplex PCR; TCRdb stores just in-frame clones and leaves some out. The sample carries about 210,000 clones, 84% recorded once. Trimming at V came to 5 bases and at J to 4 bases, leaving 1 base not matched to a gene. This CDR3 is built from 12 residues. CDR1 and CDR2 (germline): SEHNR, FQNEAQ (reference sequence). This clonotype was sampled from a woman in her 30s who had been exposed to COVID-19. This chain joins TRBV7-9 and TRBJ1-2, with 7 bases that match TRBD1. Sequencing was done on a sample of PBMCs or T cells enriched from blood (not recorded which). For the CDR3, the DNA is TGTGCCAGCAGCGGGACAGCCTATGGCTACACCTTC. This codes for CASSGTAYGYTF.